These 25 T cell receptor beta chains share one sample of origin, sequenced in a study of Ad26.COV2.S vaccination and SARS-CoV-2 variants. Treatment given: roughly 19 received Ad26.COV2.S at low or high dose, single or two shots; about 5 received placebo; per-sample allocation not given. Sampling happened 63 days after the first vaccine or placebo injection. Profiling relied on immunoSEQ multiplex PCR, and the TCRdb table lists in-frame clones only, not all of them. The sample lists some 350,000 clones; approximately 85% were seen once. The material was peripheral blood, obtained in a trial of Ad26.COV2.S vaccine versus placebo. The receptors were gathered from a person aged 18 to 65 who received the Ad26.COV2.S COVID-19 vaccine or a placebo.

The V and J genes are TRBV3-1 (or the pseudogene TRBV3-2) and TRBJ2-5, with 7 bases lining up with TRBD2. The V segment lost 3 bases and the J segment 0 bases; nucleotides outside the gene matches: 7. The CDR3 consists of 16 residues. Germline V lookup: CDR1 LGHDT, CDR2 YNNKEL (reference sequence). The CDR3 reads CASSQGSGANQETQYF. In DNA form, the CDR3 reads TGTGCCAGCAGCCAGGGAAGCGGGGCGAACCAAGAGACCCAGTACTTC.

This chain joins TRBV18 and TRBJ2-7, with TRBD1 matching over 9 bases. The CDR3 consists of 15 residues. Germline V gene data show CDR1 as KGHSH and CDR2 as LQKENI. Germline trimming cut 2 bases from V and 2 bases from J; bases unmatched to any gene: 4. CDR3 sequence reads: CASSPGTGTPYEQYF. The CDR3 nucleotides read TGTGCCAGCTCACCAGGGACAGGGACTCCCTACGAGCAGTACTTC.

The chain is built from TRBV9 and TRBJ2-5; D tentatively fits TRBD1 or TRBD2 (5 bases each). This CDR3 contains 15 residues. CDR1 and CDR2 (germline): SGDLS, YYNGEE. Trimming removed 4 bases at V and 5 bases at J, with 18 bases between. The CDR3 loop is CASSRDGAGRETQYF. In nucleotides, the CDR3 is TGTGCCAGCAGCCGAGACGGGGCCGGGCGGGAGACCCAGTACTTC. Supplemented by reference TRBV9 and TRBJ2-5, the full variable domain reads DSGVTQTPKHLITATGQRVTLRCSPRSGDLSVYWYQQSLDQGLQFLIQYYNGEERAKGNILERFSAQQFPDLHSELNLSSLELGDSALYFCASSRDGAGRETQYFGPGTRLLVL.

The chain is built from TRBV18 and TRBJ1-1; weak D call: TRBD1 (5 bases). The CDR3 is made up of 15 amino acids. In germline, CDR1 is KGHSH, CDR2 LQKENI. The ends were cut back, 1 base at V and 1 base at J, with 10 bases in the middle. The CDR3 DNA is TGTGCCAGCTCACCACTGGGGGGAGCGAACACTGAAGCTTTCTTT. This encodes CASSPLGGANTEAFF.

The chain joins TRBV12-3 or TRBV12-4 to TRBJ1-6; no firm D call. CDR3 size: 13 residues. The V and J ends lost 3 bases and 8 bases respectively, with 8 bases between them. The CDR3 here is CASSFYRDSPLHF. Written as DNA, the CDR3 is TGTGCCAGCAGTTTTTATCGGGATTCACCCCTCCACTTT.

On this clone: The junction differs from germline at one of its ends, possibly a read error. V is TRBV5-6 and J is TRBJ2-1; D is perhaps TRBD2 (6 bases). The germline gives CDR1 SGHDT, CDR2 YYEEEE. The CDR3 is 16 residues long. Written as DNA, the CDR3 is TGTGCCAGCAGCTTGGGTGTCGGGGACTCCCACAATGAGCAGTTCTTC. Translation gives CASSLGVGDSHNEQFF.

This chain joins TRBV5-8 and TRBJ2-3; 7 positions agree with TRBD2. This CDR3 is 15 amino acids long. Looked up from germline, CDR1 is SGHTS and CDR2 is YDEGEE. J was trimmed by 6 bases and V by 4 bases; bases with no gene match: 11. The CDR3 region is CASSAGLDRGDTQYF. The DNA of the CDR3 is TGTGCCAGCAGCGCCGGACTAGACCGGGGGGATACGCAGTATTTT.

This clone was observed once. V is TRBV7-9 and J is TRBJ1-6; D is uncertain. The CDR3 spans 14 residues. Trimming shortened V by 5 bases and J by 8 bases, and 13 bases separated the two germline ends. Germline loops: CDR1 SEHNR, CDR2 FQNEAQ (reference sequence). Here the CDR3 DNA reads TGTGCCAGCAGCCCAATCTACCACGATTCACCCCTCCACTTT. Its protein is CASSPIYHDSPLHF.

The chain combines TRBV29-1 with TRBJ2-7, with TRBD2 as a possible D gene (6 bases). V was trimmed by 7 bases and J by 5 bases, leaving 21 bases between them. The CDR3 has 14 amino acids. Germline lookup yields CDR1 SQVTM and CDR2 ANQGSEA. The CDR3, as DNA: TGCAGCGCAACGATCGGGGAGGCATGGAACGAGCAGTACTTC. Translated: CSATIGEAWNEQYF.

This chain links TRBV30 with TRBJ1-4; 7 positions match TRBD1. Per germline, CDR1 GTSNPN and CDR2 SVGIG (reference sequence). The V segment lost 0 bases and the J segment 2 bases; nucleotides outside the gene matches: 0. This CDR3 comprises 14 residues. CDR3 nucleotide sequence: TGTGCCTGGAGTGTACAGGGGACTAATGAAAAACTGTTTTTT. Translation gives CAWSVQGTNEKLFF.

Turning to this clone: The junction departs from the called germline gene at one end, perhaps through a read error. The gene calls are TRBV2 and TRBJ2-7; D gene uncertain. The germline V gene has CDR1 SNHLY and CDR2 FYNNEI. The CDR3 loop spans 12 amino acids. In DNA, the CDR3 is TGTGCCAGCAGGGAAGTATCGTACGAGCAGTACTTC. It is translated as CASREVSYEQYF.

The chain combines TRBV5-4 with TRBJ2-5, with a possible D match to TRBD2 (6 bases). The ends were cut back, 4 bases at V and 5 bases at J, with 12 bases in the middle. This CDR3 contains 13 residues. The germline V gene has CDR1 SGHNT and CDR2 YYREEE (reference sequence). The CDR3 region is CASSRGNRETQYF. The CDR3 region has the DNA TGTGCCAGCAGCCGCGGGAATCGGGAGACCCAGTACTTC.

The chain links TRBV7-9 to TRBJ1-1; possibly TRBD1 for D (5 bases). Germline V gene lookup returns CDR1 SEHNR and CDR2 FQNEAQ (reference sequence). The CDR3 runs 12 residues. Between the trimmed V and J ends, which lost 8 bases and 3 bases, there was a span of 10 bases. The CDR3 coding sequence is TGTGCCAGCTCCGTGGGGGACACTGAAGCTTTCTTT. It yields the protein CASSVGDTEAFF.

The chain employs TRBV5-5 and TRBJ2-1; TRBD1 matches 7 bases. J lost 7 bases, V lost 1 base, and 8 bases had no gene match. The CDR3 sequence is 15 residues long. Germline V lookup: CDR1 SGHKS, CDR2 YYEKEE (reference sequence). CDR3 residues: CASSLIGQVGNEQFF. The CDR3 bases are TGTGCCAGCAGCTTGATTGGACAGGTTGGAAATGAGCAGTTCTTC. Full variable domain (missing parts from reference TRBV5-5 and TRBJ2-1): DAGVTQSPTHLIKTRGQQVTLRCSPISGHKSVSWYQQVLGQGPQFIFQYYEKEERGRGNFPDRFSARQFPNYSSELNVNALLLGDSALYLCASSLIGQVGNEQFFGPGTRLTVL.

As concerns this clone: This sample includes further DNA sequences coding for the same CDR3. The CDR3 region is CASSQERGIGGYTF. Here the CDR3 DNA reads TGTGCCAGCAGCCAAGAAAGAGGGATCGGCGGCTACACCTTC. The chain carries TRBV14 and TRBJ1-2; D uncertain. The length of the CDR3 is 14 residues. Per germline, CDR1 SGHDN and CDR2 FVKESK. With 0 bases removed from V and 8 bases from J, the gap between germline ends came to 13 bases.

The chain employs TRBV3-1 (or the pseudogene TRBV3-2) and TRBJ2-7, with 7 bases matching TRBD2. The CDR3 consists of 15 residues. The germline V gene has CDR1 LGHDT and CDR2 YNNKEL (reference sequence). The V segment lost 4 bases and the J segment 3 bases; nucleotides outside the gene matches: 9. The CDR3 loop is CASSPTSGAVYEQYF. For the CDR3, the DNA is TGTGCCAGCAGCCCGACAAGCGGGGCAGTCTACGAGCAGTACTTC.

The chain recombines TRBV28 with TRBJ2-7, with TRBD2 matching 9 bases. The CDR3 spans 14 residues. Trimming at V came to 5 bases and at J to 6 bases, leaving 8 bases not matched to a gene. From germline, CDR1 is MDHEN and CDR2 SYDVKM. The CDR3 nucleotides are TGTGCCAGCAGTCCTCCGGGACTAGCATTCGAGCAGTACTTC. It specifies CASSPPGLAFEQYF.

The chain carries TRBV9 and TRBJ2-1; D is unclear. The CDR3 spans 16 residues. V was trimmed by 4 bases and J by 5 bases, leaving 19 bases between them. CDR1 is SGDLS and CDR2 is YYNGEE in the germline V gene. Here the CDR3 DNA reads TGTGCCAGCAGCCCTCGTCCATTCCCCGAGGACAATGAGCAGTTCTTC. It translates to CASSPRPFPEDNEQFF.

Only a few counts were recorded for this clone. V is TRBV2 and J is TRBJ1-2; possible D gene TRBD1, 6 bases. Between the trimmed V and J ends, which lost 5 bases and 5 bases, there was a span of 18 bases. The V gene's germline CDR1 is SNHLY and CDR2 FYNNEI. The CDR3 runs to 15 residues. Here the CDR3 DNA reads TGTGCCAGCAGTTCAGGGGAATATCTGGGATATGGCTACACCTTC. It codes for CASSSGEYLGYGYTF.

J is TRBJ1-4 and V is TRBV28, with a weak D call TRBD1 (5 bases). Per germline, CDR1 MDHEN and CDR2 SYDVKM. The CDR3 has 16 residues. V shed 2 bases and J shed 3 bases, with 13 bases lying between them. For the CDR3, the DNA is TGTGCCAGCAGTTTAGAGAGGGGTGCCTCTAATGAAAAACTGTTTTTT. It is translated as CASSLERGASNEKLFF.

This chain connects TRBV18 to TRBJ2-1; D is possibly TRBD1 (5 bases). V was cut by 4 bases and J by 6 bases, with 10 bases left in between. Germline V gives CDR1 KGHSH, CDR2 LQKENI. The CDR3 sequence is 13 residues long. This CDR3 is CASSQVQGNEQFF. CDR3 bases: TGTGCCAGCTCACAAGTTCAGGGCAATGAGCAGTTCTTC.

Regarding this clone: Compared with germline, one end of the junction differs, possibly owing to a read error. This rearrangement joins TRBV6-1 to TRBJ2-7, with D unresolved. Germline CDR1 reads MNHNS; CDR2 reads SASEGT. This CDR3 has 13 amino acids. The CDR3: CASREGNTYEQYF. The CDR3, as DNA: TGTGCCAGCAGAGAAGGCAACACCTACGAGCAGTACTTC.

CDR3 DNA sequence: TGTGCCAGCAGCCTTGGCACTAGCGGGGGGAGGAACGAGCAGTACTTC. Translation: CASSLGTSGGRNEQYF. V is TRBV7-2 and J is TRBJ2-7; 12 bases are a match to TRBD2. Germline lookup yields CDR1 SGHTA and CDR2 FQGNSA. The CDR3 is 16 residues long. V was clipped by 5 bases and J by 5 bases; unmatched bases: 10.

The genes are TRBV7-9 and TRBJ2-3, with D perhaps TRBD2 (5 bases). Trimming removed 5 bases from V and 2 bases from J, with 17 bases in between. This CDR3 region has 16 residues. CDR1 is SEHNR, CDR2 FQNEAQ, per germline (reference sequence). In DNA form, the CDR3 reads TGTGCCAGCAGCACTAGAGGCGGGTCTCACACAGATACGCAGTATTTT. Encoded protein: CASSTRGGSHTDTQYF.

V usage is TRBV5-1 and J usage is TRBJ1-2; 7 nucleotides line up with TRBD1. V was pared by 0 bases and J by 2 bases, with 1 base of the junction left unmatched. The length of the CDR3 is 14 residues. Germline loops: CDR1 SGHRS, CDR2 YFSETQ. The CDR3 is CASSLVGQNYGYTF. In DNA form, the CDR3 reads TGCGCCAGCAGCTTGGTGGGACAGAACTATGGCTACACCTTC. Filled out from reference TRBV5-1 and TRBJ1-2, the complete variable domain reads KAGVTQTPRYLIKTRGQQVTLSCSPISGHRSVSWYQQTPGQGLQFLFEYFSETQRNKGNFPGRFSGRQFSNSRSEMNVSTLELGDSALYLCASSLVGQNYGYTFGSGTRLTVV.